This T cell receptor (beta chain) derives from a study of blood T cell repertoires in COVID-19. Background on the study: The United States, Italy and Spain provided the acute and convalescent COVID-19 samples.

This clone was recorded only once. Only in-frame clones appear in the TCRdb table, and some are missing; sequencing was by immunoSEQ multiplex PCR. Of around 200,000 clones in the sample, roughly nine tenths were seen once. V dropped 2 bases and J dropped 2; count of bases not matched to a gene: 10. CDR1 is SGHRS and CDR2 is YFSETQ in the germline V gene. CDR3 size: 19 residues. The clonotype originates from a man between 35 and 55 years old with acute or convalescent COVID-19. Specimen: peripheral blood. The J gene is TRBJ2-1, the V gene TRBV5-1, with 13 bases that match TRBD2. CDR3 coding DNA: TGCGCCAGCAGCTTAAAGACTAGCGGGAGGCTTGGGGCCTACAATGAGCAGTTCTTC. Its translation: CASSLKTSGRLGAYNEQFF. Based on the CDR3 plus reference TRBV5-1 and TRBJ2-1, the full variable domain is KAGVTQTPRYLIKTRGQQVTLSCSPISGHRSVSWYQQTPGQGLQFLFEYFSETQRNKGNFPGRFSGRQFSNSRSEMNVSTLELGDSALYLCASSLKTSGRLGAYNEQFFGPGTRLTVL.